A selection of T cell receptor beta chains follows, all from one sample in a study of tumour-infiltrating T cells in Burkitt lymphoma. TCRdb keeps only in-frame clones here, not all; method: immunoSEQ multiplex PCR. The sample yields roughly 9,200 clones, 62% seen once. Material: tumor tissue. Receptors were obtained from a human donor with diffuse large B-cell lymphoma. Each CDR3 is given with its conserved first and last residue. The D gene is left open where the match is weak. Some rows have no size entry. The others give once, few or many, or a class for an expanded clone.

v_gene,abundance,d_gene,j_gene,CDR3nt,CDR3aa
TRBV7-9,NA,NA,TRBJ2-1,TGTGCCAGCAGCTTAGCGTGGAACGGCGGGGATGAGCAGTTCTTC,CASSLAWNGGDEQFF
TRBV30,NA,NA,TRBJ1-1,TGTGCCTGGAGTGTGGAGTTTAACACTGAAGCTTTCTTT,CAWSVEFNTEAFF
TRBV10-3,few,NA,TRBJ2-7,TGTGCCATCAGTGGCAGGTCGGATATAAGATACGAGCAGTACTTC,CAISGRSDIRYEQYF
TRBV30,once,TRBD2,TRBJ2-3,TGTGCCTGGAGTGTTCCCAGCGGGGGGCGATACACAGATACGCAGTATTTT,CAWSVPSGGRYTDTQYF
TRBV10-3,NA,NA,TRBJ1-5,TGTGCCATCAGTGATCCCTCTCTTAATCAGCCCCAGCATTTT,CAISDPSLNQPQHF
TRBV18,NA,NA,TRBJ2-5,TGTGCCAGCTCACCGCTGGCCACTTCCAAGGAGACCCAGTACTTC,CASSPLATSKETQYF
TRBV7-2,NA,NA,TRBJ2-7,TGTGCCAGCAGCTTAGCATTTAGGGAGCAGTACTTC,CASSLAFREQYF
TRBV7-6,NA,NA,TRBJ1-1,TGTGCCAGCAGCTTAAGTCTTCGGACTGAAGCTTTCTTT,CASSLSLRTEAFF
TRBV7-8,NA,NA,TRBJ1-6,TGTGCCAGCAGCTTAGAGATTCGTCATTCACCCCTCCACTTT,CASSLEIRHSPLHF
TRBV7-8,NA,NA,TRBJ1-1,TGTGCCAGCAGCTTAGAGGGCTACCACCCCCTTGAAGCTTTCTTT,CASSLEGYHPLEAFF
TRBV18,NA,NA,TRBJ1-2,TGTGCCAGCTCACCAGGGGAAGACTATGGCTACACCTTC,CASSPGEDYGYTF
TRBV10-1,NA,NA,TRBJ1-1,TGCGCCAGTCAGGGGTTTGGTGGAGCTTTCTTT,CASQGFGGAFF
TRBV7-3,NA,NA,TRBJ1-1,TGTGCCAGCAGCTTGAGCGGGAACACTGAAGCTTTCTTT,CASSLSGNTEAFF
TRBV7-9,medium-sized,NA,TRBJ1-4,TGTGCCAGCAGCTTAGCGTCGTCAGGTCTGAGCGAAAAACTGTTTTTT,CASSLASSGLSEKLFF
TRBV6-5,NA,TRBD1,TRBJ1-2,TGTGCCAGCACAGAGAGGGACAGCCATGGCTACACCTTC,CASTERDSHGYTF
TRBV19,NA,NA,TRBJ1-2,TGTGCCAGTAGTATAGACCTTGGACGGTTATTCACCTTC,CASSIDLGRLFTF
TRBV2,NA,TRBD1,TRBJ2-7,TGTGCCAGCACCCTAACTCCGGGGGACAGGGGCTACGAGCAGTACTTC,CASTLTPGDRGYEQYF
TRBV5-1,NA,NA,TRBJ2-3,TGCGCCAGCAGGGGCTTCACAGATACGCAGTATTTT,CASRGFTDTQYF
TRBV18,NA,TRBD1,TRBJ1-1,TGTGCCAGCTCAGCCGGGACAGGGGTCGGGAACACTGAAGCTTTCTTT,CASSAGTGVGNTEAFF
TRBV7-7,NA,NA,TRBJ2-3,TGTGCTAGCAGCTTATCTGGCACAGATACGCAGTATTTT,CASSLSGTDTQYF
TRBV6-5,once,TRBD1,TRBJ2-7,TGTGCCAGCAGGGCGGGACAGGGAGCCAACGAGCAGTACTTC,CASRAGQGANEQYF
TRBV4-1,few,TRBD1,TRBJ1-6,TGCGCCAGCAGCCAAGTGGTACAGGGGTTCTCACCCCTCCACTTT,CASSQVVQGFSPLHF
TRBV7-9,NA,NA,TRBJ1-1,TGTGCCAGCAGCCCTATCAGAGGGAACACTGAAGCTTTCTTT,CASSPIRGNTEAFF
TRBV5-4,NA,NA,TRBJ1-1,TGTGCCAGCAGCTTGGGTGGAGGGGGTCGGAACACTGAAGCTTTCTTT,CASSLGGGGRNTEAFF
TRBV6-5,once,TRBD2,TRBJ2-7,TGTGCCAGCAGTTCTAGCGGGGGGGCAAACGAGCAGTACTTC,CASSSSGGANEQYF
TRBV29-1,NA,NA,TRBJ1-2,TGCAGCGTTCGGACGGGATTCGTCGGCTACACCTTC,CSVRTGFVGYTF
TRBV27,NA,NA,TRBJ1-1,TGTGCCAGCAAGCGCTTAGAGAACACTGAAGCTTTCTTT,CASKRLENTEAFF
TRBV2,NA,NA,TRBJ1-1,TGTGCCAGCAGTGAGGGGCATCGTGGCACTGAAGCTTTCTTT,CASSEGHRGTEAFF
TRBV14,NA,NA,TRBJ2-7,TGTGCCAGCAGCCCAAGCCCGGGGGCAACCTCCTACGAGCAGTACTTC,CASSPSPGATSYEQYF
TRBV7-9,NA,NA,TRBJ2-2,TGTGCCAGCAGCTTAGGACAGAGCACCGGGGAGCTGTTTTTT,CASSLGQSTGELFF
TRBV15,few,TRBD1,TRBJ1-2,TGTGCCACCAGCAGACACAACAGGGGTGGCTACACCTTC,CATSRHNRGGYTF
TRBV6-4,NA,TRBD1,TRBJ1-2,TGTGCCAGCAGTGCCGGGACAGGGGGCGGCTATGGCTACACCTTC,CASSAGTGGGYGYTF
TRBV6-4,NA,TRBD1,TRBJ1-2,TGTGCCAGCAATCGGGGGGACAGCTTCGGGGGCTACACCTTC,CASNRGDSFGGYTF
TRBV4-1,NA,TRBD1,TRBJ1-1,TGCGCCAGCAGCCGCCCAGGGGGACAGACTGAAGCTTTCTTT,CASSRPGGQTEAFF
TRBV7-8,NA,TRBD2,TRBJ2-3,TGTGCCAGCAGCGCACTTTATCTGGGCGGGGGGAGCACAGATACGCAGTATTTT,CASSALYLGGGSTDTQYF
TRBV18,few,TRBD1,TRBJ2-7,TGTGCCAGCTCATCCGGGACAGGGGCCTACGAGCAGTACTTC,CASSSGTGAYEQYF
TRBV5-4,NA,NA,TRBJ2-2,TGTGCCAGCAGCTTAGCATTCACCGGGGAGCTGTTTTTT,CASSLAFTGELFF
TRBV5-6,NA,NA,TRBJ1-1,TGTGCCAGCAGCTGGGGCTCCAGGTGGGCTGAAACTTTCTTT,CASSWGSRWAETFF
TRBV5-8,few,NA,TRBJ2-6,TGTGCCAGCAGCTTTACACACAGCTCTGGGGCCAACGTCCTGACTTTC,CASSFTHSSGANVLTF
TRBV19,NA,TRBD1,TRBJ2-5,TGTGCCAGTAGCATCTGGACAGGGGAAGAGACCCAGTACTTC,CASSIWTGEETQYF
TRBV19,few,TRBD1,TRBJ2-2,TGTGCCAGTAGGCCCGGGACAGGGTACTCCGGGGAGCTGTTTTTT,CASRPGTGYSGELFF
TRBV10-2,NA,NA,TRBJ2-7,TGCGCCAGCGGCCACCTCTACGAGCAGTACTTC,CASGHLYEQYF
TRBV11-1,NA,TRBD2,TRBJ2-1,TGTGCCAGCAGTCAAAGGCCGCGGGGGGCGGAGGAGCAGTTCTTC,CASSQRPRGAEEQFF
TRBV29-1,NA,TRBD1,TRBJ1-4,TGCAGCATACAGGGGGGAGACGGTGAAAAACTGTTTTTT,CSIQGGDGEKLFF
TRBV6-5,NA,TRBD2,TRBJ2-1,TGTGCCAGCGGGGGGGGTTATGAGCAGTTCTTC,CASGGGYEQFF
TRBV4-2,few,NA,TRBJ2-5,TGTGCCAGCAGCCAACTCGGGGTCCAAGAGACCCAGTACTTC,CASSQLGVQETQYF
TRBV2,medium-sized,TRBD1,TRBJ2-7,TGTGCCAGCAGTCCCGGGACAGGGTCGGGATTGTCGCAGTACTTC,CASSPGTGSGLSQYF
TRBV28,few,TRBD1,TRBJ1-1,TGTGCCAGCAGTCTCGGACAGGGGGGCACTGAAGCTTTCTTT,CASSLGQGGTEAFF
TRBV2,large,NA,TRBJ2-3,TGTGCCAGCAGTTCCTTGCCAGATACGCAGTATTTT,CASSSLPDTQYF
TRBV10-3,NA,NA,TRBJ2-3,TGTGCCATCAGTGAGTCGACATTCCGGGGTAGCACAGATACGCAGTATTTT,CAISESTFRGSTDTQYF
TRBV6-5,NA,NA,TRBJ1-1,TGTGCCAGCAGTTTACGGGGGACCCCGCCGGGCACTGAAGCTTTCTTT,CASSLRGTPPGTEAFF
TRBV7-9,few,NA,TRBJ1-1,TGTGCCAGCAGCTTCTCCGGAACAGTTGGCACTGAAGCTTTCTTT,CASSFSGTVGTEAFF
TRBV7-9,NA,NA,TRBJ1-6,TGTGCCAGCAGGCCTCAGTGGGGGGGCGATTCACCCCTCCACTTT,CASRPQWGGDSPLHF
TRBV27,NA,TRBD1,TRBJ1-2,TGTGCCAGCTCCCAAGGGGGCAACCGTCAAGGCTACACCTTC,CASSQGGNRQGYTF